This T cell receptor beta chain emerged from a study of pediatric ulcerative colitis. Study-wide context: Ulcerative colitis patients had pancolitis or left-sided colitis, with confirming histology. Study-level results: In rectum, acute severe colitis had expanded clones and less diversity. All ulcerative colitis patients, but no controls, carried two rectal clonotypes.

As concerns this clone: As yet, its antigen is unknown.

CDR3 length equals 14 residues. V gave up 1 base and J gave up 5 bases, with 11 bases separating them. The germline V gene has CDR1 MNHNS and CDR2 SASEGT. Libraries were prepared by immunoSEQ multiplex PCR; TCRdb keeps only in-frame clonotypes and omits some of them. This table has over 30,000 clones, 81% appearing once. One to two pinch biopsies were taken from the rectum during colonoscopy. This chain joins TRBV6-1 and TRBJ2-5, with D perhaps matching TRBD2 (5 bases). The sequencing sample was made of gut tissue. This clonotype originated in a boy between 10 and 17 years old with mild ulcerative colitis. In DNA, the CDR3 is TGTGCCAGCAGTGAAGAGTGGGGAGCCGAGACCCAGTACTTC. Translation: CASSEEWGAETQYF.